These 3 T cell receptor beta chains originate from one sample sequenced in a study of OX40 agonist ivuxolimab in advanced cancers. The protocol was immunoSEQ multiplex PCR, while the TCRdb copy is restricted to in-frame clones and leaves out a portion. The sample lists some 38,000 clones; about 90% were seen once. This sample comprised CD4+ or CD8+ T cells sorted from blood, obtained in a trial of the OX40 agonist ivuxolimab. These receptors came from an adult with an advanced solid tumor such as melanoma, head and neck, liver or kidney cancer.

This chain connects TRBV19 to TRBJ1-5; 9 nucleotides agree with TRBD1. Looked up from germline, CDR1 is LNHDA and CDR2 is SQIVND (reference sequence). This CDR3 is 15 amino acids long. V lost 6 bases, J lost 7 bases, and 10 bases stayed unmatched. CDR3 DNA: TGTGCCAGTAGCACCGTCGACAGGGGGTCGCAGCCCCAGCATTTT. This codes for CASSTVDRGSQPQHF.

V is TRBV6-5 and J is TRBJ2-7; no firm D call. Germline V gives CDR1 MNHEY, CDR2 SVGAGI. Trimming removed 0 bases at V and 1 base at J, with 7 bases between. The CDR3 extends over 14 amino acids. The CDR3 DNA reads TGTGCCAGCAGTTACTCGAGAGGATCCTACGAGCAGTACTTC. Protein product: CASSYSRGSYEQYF.

The chain employs TRBV10-2 and TRBJ2-7; unclear D gene. The CDR3 loop spans 14 amino acids. Trimming stripped 6 bases from V and 2 bases from J, with 14 bases between. Germline CDR1 and CDR2: WSHSY and SAAADI. The CDR3 here is CASSDLGPPYEQYF. CDR3 coding DNA: TGCGCCAGCAGCGATCTAGGGCCACCCTACGAGCAGTACTTC.